This T cell receptor beta chain was identified during a study of regulatory T cells in long-lasting Graves disease. Study in general: Over 5 years of antithyroid drugs plus positive TSH receptor antibodies defined persistent Graves' disease.

This clonotype turned up a few times. The antigen is not known. Findings and caveats of the study: When disease was persistent, TRBV28, TRBJ1-2 and TRBJ2-5 were the favored segments.

Trimming cost V 3 bases and J 2 bases, with 10 bases left between them. The CDR3 length is 14 residues. Germline-derived CDR1 and CDR2 are SQVTM and ANQGSEA. CDR3 regions were amplified by Arm-PCR using iRepertoire HTBI primers to build TCR beta libraries. TCRdb reprocessed the multiplex PCR reads with MiXCR, giving one entry per CDR3 protein. There are about 450,000 distinct CDR3 sequences in the sample; about 20% occur only once, and around 26% lies in the top ten. Time point here: persistent/refractory GD, antithyroid drugs over 5 years with positive TRAb. PBMCs provided the RNA from which the TCR library was made.

This TCR came from a female donor with Graves disease. The chain uses TRBV29-1 and TRBJ2-2; D unresolved. The material was peripheral blood mononuclear cells (PBMCs), obtained when the disease was refractory, from a patient treated with antithyroid drugs. CDR3 nucleotides: TGCAGCGTTGAGATCGCCCCTAACACCGGGGAGCTGTTTTTT. This translates into CSVEIAPNTGELFF.